This TCR beta chain appears in the sequencing data of a study of OX40 agonist ivuxolimab in advanced cancers. Overall study context: Hepatocellular carcinoma, melanoma, renal cell or head and neck cancer affected the dose-escalation patients. Under the entry rules, prior anti-PD-1, anti-PD-L1 or anti-CTLA-4 therapy was allowed, and around 36% had some. Findings of the study overall: On average, a greater number of expanded clones characterised CD8+ T cells relative to CD4+. Nonresponders, in some cases, also had low normalized T-cell clonal expansion.

Notes on this clone: What it binds is not known.

TCRdb keeps only in-frame clones here, not all; method: immunoSEQ multiplex PCR. The table includes tens of thousands of clones, more than 85% detected once. CDR1 and CDR2 (germline): SEHNR, FQNEAQ (reference sequence). This CDR3 is 15 amino acids long. Trimming took off 5 bases at V and 0 bases at J, with 12 bases between the two ends. Sequences were derived from CD4+ or CD8+ T cells sorted from blood, sampled in a trial of the OX40 agonist ivuxolimab. This TCR was sampled from an adult with an advanced solid tumor such as melanoma, head and neck, liver or kidney cancer. The chain joins TRBV7-9 to TRBJ2-3; D perhaps matches TRBD2 (6 bases). The CDR3 nucleotides read TGTGCCAGCAGCCACCGGGACTCCAGCACAGATACGCAGTATTTT. Translating it yields CASSHRDSSTDTQYF.